One sample yielded the 12 T cell receptor beta chains listed below, sequenced in a study of blood T cell repertoires in COVID-19. Generated by immunoSEQ multiplex PCR, the TCRdb table keeps only in-frame clones and is missing some. The data hold hundreds of thousands of clones, with roughly 82% observed a single time. The sample comprised PBMCs or T cells enriched from blood (not recorded which). These TCRs come from a woman aged 45-59 years who had recovered from COVID-19.

The chain is built from TRBV27 and TRBJ2-3; a weak D match, TRBD2 (6 bases). Looked up from germline, CDR1 is MNHEY and CDR2 is SMNVEV (reference sequence). The CDR3 length is 13 residues. V was shortened by 7 bases and J by 2 bases, with 10 bases between the two germline ends. The DNA for the CDR3 is TGTGCCAGCACCACGGGACTCACAGATACGCAGTATTTT. This gives the protein CASTTGLTDTQYF.

The V gene is TRBV19, the J gene TRBJ2-3, with D possibly matching TRBD2 (5 bases). The CDR3 spans 16 residues. Germline CDR1 is LNHDA and CDR2 is SQIVND (reference sequence). Trimming removed 0 bases from V and 5 bases from J, with 15 bases in between. DNA for the CDR3: TGTGCCAGTAGTATAGAGGGCGGACTCCTCGGAGATACGCAGTATTTT. Translation gives CASSIEGGLLGDTQYF.

J is TRBJ1-1 and V is TRBV29-1; TRBD1 matches 8 bases. This CDR3 contains 13 residues. Germline loops: CDR1 SQVTM, CDR2 ANQGSEA. Trimming took 7 bases from V and 1 from J; bases not matched to a gene: 5. The CDR3 reads CSAKGQGNTEAFF. The CDR3 coding sequence is TGCAGCGCTAAAGGACAGGGGAACACTGAAGCTTTCTTT.

The V gene is TRBV19, the J gene TRBJ2-1, with 8 bases that match TRBD2. Germline V gives CDR1 LNHDA, CDR2 SQIVND (reference sequence). J lost 9 bases, V lost 5 bases, and 12 bases had no gene match. The CDR3 loop spans 15 amino acids. The CDR3 nucleotides read TGTGCCAGTAGTTGGGGACTAGGCAGGGTCATTGAGCAGTTCTTC. Residues: CASSWGLGRVIEQFF.

This chain connects TRBV4-1 to TRBJ1-5; D is ambiguous. Trimming took off 6 bases at V and 6 bases at J, with 12 bases between the two ends. The CDR3 is 13 residues long. CDR1 MGHRA and CDR2 YSYEKL come from the germline V gene. The CDR3 protein is CASSVSRGQPQHF. The CDR3 DNA reads TGCGCCAGCAGTGTCTCACGAGGTCAGCCCCAGCATTTT.

The chain uses TRBV3-1 (or the pseudogene TRBV3-2) and TRBJ2-5; a weak D match, TRBD1 (5 bases). V was clipped by 9 bases and J by 2 bases, with 19 bases between them. Looked up from germline, CDR1 is LGHDT and CDR2 is YNNKEL (reference sequence). There are 15 residues in the CDR3. DNA of the CDR3: TGTGCCAGGGAAAAGGGAACGCGGACACAAGAGACCCAGTACTTC. It encodes CAREKGTRTQETQYF.

The CDR3 loop reads CASSPTSGAYTDTQYF. CDR3 DNA sequence: TGTGCCAGCAGCCCGACTAGCGGGGCATACACAGATACGCAGTATTTT. The chain is built from TRBV11-3 and TRBJ2-3; 11 bases line up with TRBD2. CDR3 length: 16 amino acids. The germline gives CDR1 SGHNT, CDR2 YENEEA. V dropped 5 bases and J dropped 2; count of bases not matched to a gene: 6.

The gene calls are TRBV4-3 and TRBJ2-7, with 9 bases fitting TRBD1. Germline-derived CDR1 and CDR2 are LGHNA and YSLEER. The CDR3 loop spans 15 amino acids. Trimming removed 4 bases from V and 1 base from J; junction bases left unmatched: 5. The chain's CDR3 is CASSLGQGGSYEQYF. As DNA, the CDR3 is TGCGCCAGCAGCCTGGGACAGGGTGGGTCCTACGAGCAGTACTTC.

The gene calls are TRBV29-1 and TRBJ2-1, with D hard to call. V lost 4 bases and J lost 0, with 10 bases in between. Germline CDR1 and CDR2: SQVTM and ANQGSEA. CDR3 length: 14 amino acids. Here the CDR3 DNA reads TGCAGCGTTGGGCGGCAAAGCTCCTACAATGAGCAGTTCTTC. Translation: CSVGRQSSYNEQFF.

The chain employs TRBV27 and TRBJ2-3; 13 nucleotides agree with TRBD2. This CDR3 region has 18 residues. The V segment lost 0 bases and the J segment 0 bases; nucleotides outside the gene matches: 3. The V gene's germline CDR1 is MNHEY and CDR2 SMNVEV (reference sequence). The CDR3: CASSLSGTSGDSTDTQYF. In nucleotides, the CDR3 is TGTGCCAGCAGTTTATCCGGGACTAGCGGGGATAGCACAGATACGCAGTATTTT.

V gene TRBV11-3 combines with J gene TRBJ1-1, with TRBD1 matching over 7 bases. CDR1 and CDR2 (germline): SGHNT, YENEEA. This CDR3 has 14 amino acids. V was clipped by 5 bases and J by 7 bases; unmatched bases: 10. CDR3 sequence (DNA): TGTGCCAGCAGCCCGCGGGACAGACGATATGAAGCTTTCTTT. Amino acid sequence: CASSPRDRRYEAFF.

This clone was picked up a small number of times. This rearrangement joins TRBV7-8 to TRBJ2-1; maybe TRBD1 (6 bases). The CDR3 has 17 amino acids. Trimming left V 2 bases short and J 6 bases short, with 20 bases between. CDR1 SGHVS and CDR2 FQNEAQ come from the germline V gene. The CDR3 DNA reads as TGTGCCAGCAGCTTACGTTCCGGCTCACAGGGATCCAATGAGCAGTTCTTC. It yields the protein CASSLRSGSQGSNEQFF.